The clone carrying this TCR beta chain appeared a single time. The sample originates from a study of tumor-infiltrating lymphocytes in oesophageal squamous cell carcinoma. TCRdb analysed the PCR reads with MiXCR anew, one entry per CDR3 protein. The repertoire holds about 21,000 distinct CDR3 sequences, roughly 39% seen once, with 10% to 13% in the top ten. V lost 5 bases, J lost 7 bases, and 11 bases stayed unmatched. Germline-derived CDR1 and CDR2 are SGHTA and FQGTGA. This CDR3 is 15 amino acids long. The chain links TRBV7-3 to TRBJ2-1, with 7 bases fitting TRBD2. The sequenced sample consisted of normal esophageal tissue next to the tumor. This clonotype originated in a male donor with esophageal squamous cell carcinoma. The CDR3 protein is CASSRWAGEGNEQFF. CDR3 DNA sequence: TGTGCCAGCAGCCGGTGGGCGGGAGAGGGAAATGAGCAGTTCTTC.